Listed here are 16 T cell receptor beta chains from one sample, sequenced in a study of cytomegalovirus exposure and HLA in healthy donors. It was with 60 Vbeta and 13 Jbeta primers that the PCR ran. Profiling relied on immunoSEQ multiplex PCR, and the TCRdb table lists in-frame clones only, not all of them. The table lists 100,000 to 150,000 clones, over 9.5% of them singletons. Sequenced: PBMCs. All receptors derive from a woman under 30 in good health and CMV-seropositive.

This rearrangement joins TRBV6-1 to TRBJ2-1, with D unclear. This CDR3 contains 14 residues. V lost 4 bases and J lost 0, with 7 bases in between. Germline CDR1 and CDR2: MNHNS and SASEGT. As DNA, the CDR3 is TGTGCCAGCAGTGTAACTTTCTCCTACAATGAGCAGTTCTTC. This codes for CASSVTFSYNEQFF.

This clone was observed a few times. This rearrangement joins TRBV28 to TRBJ1-2; D unclear. Germline V gene data show CDR1 as MDHEN and CDR2 as SYDVKM. Trimming left V 7 bases short and J 1 base short, with 13 bases between. The CDR3 consists of 14 residues. This CDR3 is CASITPGVNYGYTF. The CDR3, as DNA: TGTGCCAGCATTACCCCCGGGGTTAACTATGGCTACACCTTC.

This clone was picked up a small number of times. The chain joins TRBV2 to TRBJ1-2; 8 nucleotides line up with TRBD1. The length of the CDR3 is 13 residues. Per the germline V gene, CDR1 is SNHLY and CDR2 is FYNNEI. With V trimmed by 6 bases and J by 2 bases, 2 bases remained unmatched. The CDR3 coding sequence is TGTGCCAGCAGGGGACAGGAGAACTATGGCTACACCTTC. Translation: CASRGQENYGYTF.

The chain joins TRBV27 to TRBJ2-1; 12 bases match TRBD2. The V segment lost 6 bases and the J segment 6 bases; nucleotides outside the gene matches: 6. CDR3 length: 15 amino acids. The V gene's germline CDR1 is MNHEY and CDR2 SMNVEV (reference sequence). CDR3 loop: CASSVGTSGFNEQFF. CDR3 nucleotide sequence: TGTGCCAGCAGCGTGGGGACTAGCGGGTTCAATGAGCAGTTCTTC.

This clone occurred a few times. CDR3 sequence (DNA): TGTGCCAGCAGCCAAGTATTGGGGGACAGGGGATCAGCCGAAGCTTTCTTT. Its protein product is CASSQVLGDRGSAEAFF. The chain uses TRBV4-2 and TRBJ1-1; 10 bases match TRBD1. The CDR3 runs to 17 residues. Germline loops: CDR1 LGHNA, CDR2 YNFKEQ. Trimming removed 1 base from V and 8 bases from J; junction bases left unmatched: 13.

This chain connects TRBV5-1 to TRBJ2-3; 13 positions match TRBD2. The V segment lost 2 bases and the J segment 2 bases; nucleotides outside the gene matches: 5. Germline V gene sequence: CDR1 SGHRS, CDR2 YFSETQ. The CDR3 spans 17 residues. In DNA, the CDR3 is TGCGCCAGCAGCTTAGCGACTAGCGGGAGGTTCACAGATACGCAGTATTTT. Protein product: CASSLATSGRFTDTQYF. The full variable domain, with the rest looked up from reference TRBV5-1 and TRBJ2-3, is KAGVTQTPRYLIKTRGQQVTLSCSPISGHRSVSWYQQTPGQGLQFLFEYFSETQRNKGNFPGRFSGRQFSNSRSEMNVSTLELGDSALYLCASSLATSGRFTDTQYFGPGTRLTVL.

J is TRBJ2-6 and V is TRBV9, with TRBD1 as a possible D gene (5 bases). The CDR3 loop spans 15 amino acids. Trimming left V 0 bases short and J 4 bases short, with 8 bases between. CDR1 and CDR2 from the germline V gene are SGDLS and YYNGEE. The CDR3 DNA is TGTGCCAGCAGCGTAGAGGGGTCCGGGGCCAACGTCCTGACTTTC. It codes for CASSVEGSGANVLTF.

The sample holds a few counts of this clone. The CDR3 nucleotides are TGTGCCAGCAGTGAGGACCTTGGGGGACTAGCGGGGAACTCCTACGAGCAGTACTTC. This sequence encodes CASSEDLGGLAGNSYEQYF. The chain combines TRBV6-1 with TRBJ2-7; TRBD2 agrees at 13 bases. This CDR3 has 19 amino acids. Per the germline V gene, CDR1 is MNHNS and CDR2 is SASEGT. V lost 3 bases to trimming and J lost 0 bases; unmatched junction nucleotides: 11.

The chain carries TRBV27 and TRBJ2-1, with 9 bases aligning to TRBD2. V was pared by 0 bases and J by 4 bases, with 4 bases of the junction left unmatched. The CDR3 is 16 amino acids. CDR1 and CDR2 (germline): MNHEY, SMNVEV (reference sequence). The CDR3 protein is CASSLSWLAGYNEQFF. For the CDR3, the DNA is TGTGCCAGCAGTTTATCGTGGCTAGCGGGATACAATGAGCAGTTCTTC.

Only a few counts were recorded for this clone. The genes are TRBV4-1 and TRBJ1-4; TRBD1 might be the D (6 bases). The germline V and J ends were trimmed by 2 bases and 4 bases, with 11 bases remaining between them. Germline CDR1 is MGHRA and CDR2 is YSYEKL. This CDR3 region has 15 residues. CDR3 residues: CASSQSGQNNEKLFF. DNA of the CDR3: TGCGCCAGCAGCCAATCAGGACAGAATAATGAAAAACTGTTTTTT.

This clone was counted only a few times. This rearrangement joins TRBV11-3 to TRBJ2-1; 9 nucleotides align to TRBD2. The CDR3 runs to 16 residues. Germline lookup yields CDR1 SGHNT and CDR2 YENEEA. J gave up 0 bases and V 3 bases, and 3 bases lay outside the gene matches. CDR3 DNA: TGTGCCAGCAGCTTCGATAGCGGGAGCTCCTACAATGAGCAGTTCTTC. Protein product: CASSFDSGSSYNEQFF. Filled out from reference TRBV11-3 and TRBJ2-1, the complete variable domain reads EAGVVQSPRYKIIEKKQPVAFWCNPISGHNTLYWYLQNLGQGPELLIRYENEEAVDDSQLPKDRFSAERLKGVDSTLKIQPAELGDSAVYLCASSFDSGSSYNEQFFGPGTRLTVL.

This clone was observed a handful of times. The chain carries TRBV27 and TRBJ2-7; the match to TRBD1 covers 8 bases. This CDR3 is 15 amino acids long. With 8 bases clipped from V and 4 bases from J, the junction kept 13 bases outside the gene matches. From germline, CDR1 is MNHEY and CDR2 SMNVEV (reference sequence). The CDR3 sequence is CASAPLTGTGYEQYF. CDR3 sequence (DNA): TGTGCCAGCGCGCCCTTGACCGGGACAGGTTACGAGCAGTACTTC.

The chain is built from TRBV18 and TRBJ2-5, with D maybe TRBD1 (5 bases). Looked up from germline, CDR1 is KGHSH and CDR2 is LQKENI. V shed 1 base and J shed 3 bases, with 9 bases lying between them. The CDR3 has 14 residues. The CDR3 is CASSPLAGKETQYF. As DNA, the CDR3 is TGTGCCAGCTCACCACTCGCAGGGAAAGAGACCCAGTACTTC. Based on the CDR3 plus reference TRBV18 and TRBJ2-5, the full variable domain is NAGVMQNPRHLVRRRGQEARLRCSPMKGHSHVYWYRQLPEEGLKFMVYLQKENIIDESGMPKERFSAEFPKEGPSILRIQQVVRGDSAAYFCASSPLAGKETQYFGPGTRLLVL.

CDR3 sequence reads: CASSPLAVTDEQYF. The CDR3 coding sequence is TGTGCCAGCAGCCCCCTCGCGGTAACCGACGAGCAGTACTTC. The V and J genes are TRBV11-2 and TRBJ2-7; D is unresolved. The germline CDR1 and CDR2 sequences are SGHAT and FQNNGV. This CDR3 is built from 14 residues. V lost 5 bases and J lost 5, with 16 bases in between. Drawing the rest from reference TRBV11-2 and TRBJ2-7, the complete variable domain is EAGVAQSPRYKIIEKRQSVAFWCNPISGHATLYWYQQILGQGPKLLIQFQNNGVVDDSQLPKDRFSAERLKGVDSTLKIQPAKLEDSAVYLCASSPLAVTDEQYFGPGTRLTVT.

In its sample, this clone was seen a few times. The V gene is TRBV6-1, the J gene TRBJ1-2; D unclear. Between the trimmed V and J ends, which lost 7 bases and 3 bases, there was a span of 15 bases. This CDR3 spans 14 amino acids. Per germline, CDR1 MNHNS and CDR2 SASEGT. CDR3 sequence: CASTLLGSDYGYTF. For the CDR3, the DNA is TGTGCCAGCACGCTCCTCGGGTCGGACTATGGCTACACCTTC.

The chain couples TRBV18 to TRBJ2-7, with TRBD1 matching 7 bases. The V segment lost 3 bases and the J segment 1 base; nucleotides outside the gene matches: 6. This CDR3 comprises 15 residues. CDR1 is KGHSH and CDR2 is LQKENI in the germline V gene. The CDR3 sequence: CASSPGQVLSYEQYF. The CDR3 DNA sequence: TGTGCCAGCTCACCCGGACAGGTTTTATCCTACGAGCAGTACTTC.